The 8 T cell receptor beta chains listed next were all sequenced from one sample in a study of blood T cells in healthy people across ages. A second PCR, run for roughly 7 to 11 cycles, used a sample-barcoded 5' primer plus a J-beta primer mix. Each CDR3 protein gets one entry after TCRdb re-called the 5' RACE reads with MiXCR. The table lists 1.5 million to 2 million distinct CDR3 sequences, 28% of them singletons. Material: blood. The receptors here all came from a woman in her 30s in good health.

In this sample, this clonotype turned up a few times. This chain links TRBV9 with TRBJ2-4; D is unclear. Trimming took off 0 bases at V and 13 bases at J, with 20 bases between the two ends. CDR1 and CDR2 (germline): SGDLS, YYNGEE. This CDR3 region has 15 residues. The CDR3 DNA follows: TGTGCCAGCAGCGTAGCCGTAGGGTCCTACAATGAGCAGTACTTC. Protein sequence: CASSVAVGSYNEQYF.

The V gene is TRBV7-9, the J gene TRBJ2-1; 8 bases align to TRBD2. V trimming: 4 bases; J trimming: 4 bases; junction bases outside the gene matches: 6. Germline loops: CDR1 SEHNR, CDR2 FQNEAQ (reference sequence). The CDR3 is made up of 15 amino acids. The CDR3 is CASSYQRGTYNEQFF. Here the CDR3 DNA reads TGTGCCAGCAGCTACCAGCGGGGGACTTACAATGAGCAGTTCTTC.

As to this clonotype: A read error may account for a junction end that differs from germline. The gene calls are TRBV6-6 and TRBJ2-7; 9 nucleotides line up with TRBD1. Per the germline V gene, CDR1 is MNHNY and CDR2 is SVGAGI (reference sequence). The CDR3 is 15 residues long. CDR3 in amino acids: CAGRKQGANSYEQYF. The CDR3 nucleotides are TGTGCCGGCAGGAAACAGGGGGCCAACTCCTACGAGCAGTACTTC.

This clonotype came up a few times. The chain uses TRBV7-2 and TRBJ2-7, with no clear D. CDR3 length: 12 residues. Germline lookup yields CDR1 SGHTA and CDR2 FQGNSA. V was cut by 7 bases and J by 3 bases, with 10 bases left in between. The CDR3 spells CASNRDNYEQYF. DNA for the CDR3: TGTGCCAGCAACCGCGACAACTACGAGCAGTACTTC.

As to this clonotype: One junction end does not reproduce the germline sequence, and a read error may be involved. This CDR3 reads CVSSFDKTDTQYF. CDR3 nucleotides: TGCGTCAGCAGCTTCGACAAAACAGATACGCAGTATTTT. This rearrangement joins TRBV5-1 to TRBJ2-3, with D unresolved. Germline V CDR1 and CDR2: SGHRS, YFSETQ. The CDR3 loop spans 13 amino acids.

This clonotype was detected ten times or more. The chain has TRBV12-3 or TRBV12-4 and TRBJ2-7; a possible D gene is TRBD2 (6 bases). The CDR3 is made up of 14 amino acids. Trimming cost V 6 bases and J 3 bases, with 15 bases left between them. Here the CDR3 DNA reads TGTGCCAGCAGCCGCGGGACCGGTAACTACGAGCAGTACTTC. The encoded protein is CASSRGTGNYEQYF.

J is TRBJ1-1 and V is TRBV7-2, with D hard to call. This CDR3 has 13 residues. V lost 1 base, J lost 3 bases, and 6 bases lay in between. CDR1 is SGHTA, CDR2 FQGNSA, per germline. The CDR3 coding sequence is TGTGCCAGCAGCTTAGGGCCGTACACTGAAGCTTTCTTT. As protein: CASSLGPYTEAFF.

This clonotype was counted only a few times. DNA of the CDR3: TGTGCCAGCAGCGCAGGGGGCGAGATTGACAAGACCCAGTACTTC. This translates into CASSAGGEIDKTQYF. The J gene is TRBJ2-5, the V gene TRBV9; 8 bases map to TRBD1. V was clipped by 3 bases and J by 6 bases; unmatched bases: 10. Looked up from germline, CDR1 is SGDLS and CDR2 is YYNGEE. The CDR3 is 15 residues long.